This record concerns one TCR beta chain sequence. Mouse gene names apply. The CDR3 is cut off 1 residue early in the read; its end comes from the germline J gene. CDR3 length equals 14 residues. Per the germline V gene, CDR1 is GKSSPN and CDR2 is SITVG. The ends lost 3 bases at V and 2 bases at J; junction bases unmatched: 2. Sequencing used immunoSEQ multiplex PCR; TCRdb keeps in-frame clones, though not all of them. The repertoire holds 20,000 to 25,000 clones, with approximately 69% as singletons. These data originate in a study of tissue T cells after allogeneic stem cell transplantation. This chain links TRBV31 with TRBJ1-4, with 8 bases fitting TRBD1. The source of this sequence is a female BALB/c mouse in good health. MHC haplotype: H2-d. Sequencing was performed on blood. The part of the CDR3 DNA that was read is TGTGCCTGGAGCCGACAGGGGTCCAACGAAAGATTATTT. Protein sequence: CAWSRQGSNERLF. The entire CDR3 sequence reads CAWSRQGSNERLFF.